The sequence of this T cell receptor beta chain was determined in a study of blood T cell repertoires in COVID-19 (dated by TCRdb to the early 2020s). In the study overall: Samples from collaborators originated in the United States, Italy and Spain and spanned both the acute and convalescent phases of COVID-19. The material from the prospective study consisted of cDNA or gDNA derived from T cells, B-cell-depleted T cells, or PBMCs. Deeply sampled blood TCRbeta repertoires from subjects exposed to, actively infected with, or recovered from COVID-19 were included in the dataset. A freely available public database, intended as a resource for researchers studying the immune response to SARS-CoV-2, is where the repertoires were released. Samples came from the ongoing ImmuneRACE study (first 160 participants) plus 1,254 subjects from 6 global collaborators. Sample metadata almost always included a de-identified subject ID, COVID-19 status, age in years and sex. HLA class I and class II types, where available, came from metadata supplied by the sample provider rather than from assay-based typing.

TCRbeta CDR3 regions were amplified from genomic DNA using the immunoSEQ Assay, a bias-controlled multiplex PCR. The paper's data handling went like this. Within the assay, amplification of reference gene primers was used to estimate how many nucleated cells each sample contained. Sequence reads were collapsed and filtered to measure the absolute abundance of every unique TCRbeta CDR3 rearrangement. For each sample, productive Simpson clonality was calculated by taking the square root of Simpson's diversity index across productive rearrangements. This is the immuneACCESS table as TCRdb keeps it, with only in-frame sequences that have V and J called. A part of the clones is gone; compared with another copy, unresolved V genes explain less than half, and the rest is unexplained. V, J and clone size reflect that table, while D and trimming were determined from the DNA. The sample includes some 180,000 clones, with more than 70% observed a single time. 2.5% to 3% of the sample goes to the ten largest clones.

The germline V gene specifies LGHNA as CDR1 and YNFKEQ as CDR2. The CDR3 spans 17 residues, from the cysteine through the phenylalanine. The DNA shown is the 51-base CDR3, in frame from base 1. Deletion took 0 bases off V and 2 bases off J, with a span of 16 bases between the germline ends. Each collaborating institution followed its own protocols to collect whole blood in K2EDTA tubes. For TCRbeta analysis, collaborator samples were shipped as frozen whole blood, as isolated PBMCs, or as DNA extracted from either sample type. Notes on this clone: The antigen it recognizes is unknown. No much larger clone is present one base from it, and per-base qualities are unavailable.

Findings and caveats that apply to the study as a whole: How much clinical and demographic metadata was included differed by source and by participant, and the metadata was provided uncurated.

The sequence came from an elderly woman with active or convalescent COVID-19. Recombination joined TRBV4-2 with TRBJ1-2, with TRBD1 as a weak D call on 5 bases. Material: peripheral blood. The CDR3 reads as follows: CASSQDFLSGGNYGYTF. The DNA is TGTGCCAGCAGCCAAGATTTCCTATCGGGGGGAAACTATGGCTACACCTTC.